The subject of this entry is one T cell receptor beta chain. This record belongs to a study of CD8 T cells in Susac syndrome. RNA in amounts of about 0.45 to 1 ug was reverse transcribed with random hexamers. Across 54 Vbeta and 13 Jbeta, TCR beta CDR3 was amplified with immunoSEQ multiplex PCR. Each CDR3 protein gets one entry after TCRdb re-called the immunoSEQ multiplex PCR reads with MiXCR. This sample has 71,000 or so distinct CDR3 sequences, with 96% found just once. Germline V gives CDR1 DFQATT, CDR2 SNEGSKA (reference sequence). J was trimmed by 5 bases and V by 6 bases; bases with no gene match: 7. The CDR3 runs 13 residues. Sequencing targeted TCR beta in blood CD8+ and CD4+ T cells. It was treatment-naive patients with stable or active relapsing-remitting disease who made up the multiple sclerosis controls. It was negative isolation that provided the CD8+ and CD4+ T cells, whereas TEMRA cells were enriched by FACS.

V is TRBV20-1 and J is TRBJ2-5, with 9 bases lining up with TRBD1. This receptor was identified in a human donor with multiple sclerosis. Specimen: CD4+ T cells from PBMCs. The CDR3 coding sequence is TGCAGTGCCCCCGGGACAGGGAGCGAGACCCAGTACTTC. Amino acid sequence: CSAPGTGSETQYF.